This T cell receptor beta chain was retrieved from a study of blood T cell repertoires in COVID-19. On the study more broadly: COVID-19 samples, acute and convalescent, were from the United States, Italy and Spain. PBMCs, B-cell-depleted T cells, or T cells provided the cDNA or gDNA that made up the material.

Trimming at V came to 1 base and at J to 0 bases, leaving 8 bases not matched to a gene. Germline V gene data show CDR1 as LGHDT and CDR2 as YNNKEL (reference sequence). The CDR3 length is 17 residues. Enrolment of Seattle patients took place during active infection, and they were followed longitudinally. Authors' analysis steps: Nucleated cell number was recorded as an estimate derived from reference gene primer amplification. Using immunoSEQ multiplex PCR, the repertoire was profiled, and TCRdb retains in-frame clones only, with some absent. That table is the source of V, J and clone size, and D and trimming were worked out from the DNA. The sample shows about 76,000 clones, roughly 84% of them seen only once.

What was sequenced was peripheral blood. The clonotype comes from a man aged 55 to 69 with COVID-19, enrolled during active disease. This rearrangement joins TRBV3-1 (or the pseudogene TRBV3-2) to TRBJ2-5, with TRBD2 matching 7 bases. The CDR3: CASSQGAGTINQETQYF. For the CDR3, the DNA is TGTGCCAGCAGCCAAGGGGCCGGGACTATTAACCAAGAGACCCAGTACTTC.